This TCR beta chain stems from a study of T cell repertoires and HLA-DP antigens. In the study overall: One stimulator alloantigen differed from self by one groove amino acid; the other by ten. Donor ages ranged from 18-to-29 to 60-to-69; two men, one woman.

Primers targeted 54 TRBV and 13 TRBJ segments. The assay was immunoSEQ multiplex PCR, and TCRdb's table has in-frame clones only and misses some. This table has approximately 86,000 clones, around nine tenths appearing once. Comment on this clone: Antigen unknown.

Average purity of the negatively selected CD4+ T cells was roughly 98%. Germline V gene lookup returns CDR1 SGHNT and CDR2 YYREEE (reference sequence). CDR3 size: 15 residues. The V gene lost 0 bases and the J gene lost 3 bases, with 12 bases spanning the gap. The chain recombines TRBV5-4 with TRBJ2-5; D may be TRBD1 or TRBD2 (5 bases each). Sample: CD4+ T cells from PBMCs. This receptor was obtained from a man over 45 in good health and CMV-seronegative. CDR3 amino acids: CASSLGGAGKETQYF. The CDR3 region has the DNA TGTGCCAGCAGCTTGGGGGGAGCAGGGAAAGAGACCCAGTACTTC. Variable domain in full (rest from reference TRBV5-4 and TRBJ2-5): ETGVTQSPTHLIKTRGQQVTLRCSSQSGHNTVSWYQQALGQGPQFIFQYYREEENGRGNFPPRFSGLQFPNYSSELNVNALELDDSALYLCASSLGGAGKETQYFGPGTRLLVL.